The rows below give T cell receptor beta chains drawn from one sample of a study of blood T cell repertoires in COVID-19. Assay used: immunoSEQ multiplex PCR; TCRdb lists only in-frame clones, some missing. The sample comprises about 350,000 clones, around 90% of which are singletons, and 3.9% rests with the top ten. Sequenced: peripheral blood. Receptors were obtained from a woman between 55 and 75 years old with COVID-19, enrolled during active disease. The CDR3 runs from the conserved cysteine through the conserved F or W. The order of the fields is clone size, J gene, D gene, V gene, CDR3 protein, CDR3 DNA. The D gene is left open where the match is weak. Clone size is not always given. Where it is, it says once, few, many or a class for expanded clones.

- | TRBJ1-1 | - | TRBV18 | CASSPPPGPGTEAFF | TGTGCCAGCTCACCACCGCCCGGTCCCGGCACTGAAGCTTTCTTT
- | TRBJ2-3 | TRBD2 | TRBV2 | CASSVGLAGGPTDTQYF | TGTGCCAGCAGTGTGGGACTAGCGGGGGGGCCGACAGATACGCAGTATTTT
- | TRBJ1-1 | TRBD1 | TRBV5-1 | CASSLVTTGDSAFF | TGCGCCAGCAGCTTGGTGACGACAGGGGACTCGGCTTTCTTT
once | TRBJ1-2 | TRBD1 | TRBV6-5 | CASSYRGRVNYGYTF | TGTGCCAGCAGTTATAGGGGGCGCGTTAACTATGGCTACACCTTC
- | TRBJ1-6 | TRBD1 | TRBV7-3 | CASTQDRVSPLHF | TGTGCCAGCACCCAGGACAGGGTCTCACCCCTCCACTTT
- | TRBJ1-2 | - | TRBV5-6 | CASSFGQGRGGYTF | TGTGCCAGCAGCTTTGGGCAGGGAAGAGGTGGCTACACCTTC
- | TRBJ1-1 | - | TRBV29-1 | CSADQWNTEAFF | TGCAGCGCAGATCAGTGGAACACTGAAGCTTTCTTT
- | TRBJ2-1 | TRBD2 | TRBV18 | CASSPTESGGAYNEQFF | TGTGCCAGCTCACCAACCGAAAGCGGGGGGGCATACAATGAGCAGTTCTTC
- | TRBJ2-7 | - | TRBV5-1 | CASALGGALYEQYF | TGCGCCAGTGCCCTCGGTGGGGCGCTCTACGAGCAGTACTTC
- | TRBJ2-2 | TRBD2 | TRBV11-2 | CASSLGLAANTGELFF | TGTGCCAGCAGCTTAGGACTAGCGGCGAACACCGGGGAGCTGTTTTTT
few | TRBJ1-2 | - | TRBV5-4 | CASSPRGGNYGYTF | TGTGCCAGCAGCCCCCGGGGAGGCAACTATGGCTACACCTTC
- | TRBJ2-7 | TRBD1 | TRBV30 | CAWSVLRQGEQYF | TGTGCCTGGAGTGTCTTAAGACAGGGCGAGCAGTACTTC
- | TRBJ2-7 | - | TRBV6-4 | CASSVGSGATYEQYF | TGTGCCAGCAGTGTGGGGTCAGGGGCAACCTACGAGCAGTACTTC